A single sample is the source of the 26 T cell receptor beta chains below, sequenced in a study of shared T cell receptors in the human thymus. Sequencing used immunoSEQ multiplex PCR; TCRdb keeps in-frame clones, though not all of them. The repertoire has under 700,000 clones, approximately 80% of them found once; the top ten carry 0.013%. The same data also went into a second study, on human thymus T cells.

The sequenced sample was thymocytes. These receptors were taken from a boy under two years old with a congenital heart defect.

In its sample, this clone was seen a few times. The V gene is TRBV29-1, the J gene TRBJ2-1; 11 positions agree with TRBD2. This CDR3 has 15 amino acids. The germline CDR1 and CDR2 sequences are SQVTM and ANQGSEA. V shed 5 bases, J shed 0 bases, and the junction held 3 bases outside the gene matches. The CDR3 DNA reads TGCAGCGTTCCGACTAGCGGGATCTCCTACAATGAGCAGTTCTTC. This encodes CSVPTSGISYNEQFF.

This clone was detected a few times. The chain uses TRBV7-2 and TRBJ1-2, with 9 bases lining up with TRBD1. Germline trimming cut 5 bases from V and 4 bases from J; bases unmatched to any gene: 8. This CDR3 contains 15 residues. Germline V lookup: CDR1 SGHTA, CDR2 FQGNSA. CDR3 in amino acids: CASSTRDREFYGYTF. CDR3 in DNA: TGTGCCAGCAGCACACGGGACAGGGAATTCTATGGCTACACCTTC. The full variable domain, in which reference TRBV7-2 and TRBJ1-2 provide the parts outside the CDR3, is GAGVSQSPSNKVTEKGKDVELRCDPISGHTALYWYRQSLGQGLEFLIYFQGNSAPDKSGLPSDRFSAERTGGSVSTLTIQRTQQEDSAVYLCASSTRDREFYGYTFGSGTRLTVV.

The chain recombines TRBV10-3 with TRBJ2-1; TRBD1 might be the D (5 bases). V gave up 2 bases and J gave up 0 bases, with 14 bases separating them. Germline loops: CDR1 ENHRY, CDR2 SYGVKD. This CDR3 contains 17 residues. The CDR3 region is CAISEKGPDSSYNEQFF. DNA for the CDR3: TGTGCCATCAGTGAGAAGGGGCCGGATAGCTCCTACAATGAGCAGTTCTTC.

The J gene is TRBJ2-7, the V gene TRBV16; 13 positions agree with TRBD2. Germline V gives CDR1 KGHSY, CDR2 FQNENV. The V and J ends lost 0 bases and 4 bases, in that order; junction bases with no gene match: 6. This CDR3 region has 17 residues. CDR3 region: CASSQSWGTSGTYEQYF. The CDR3 region has the DNA TGTGCCAGCAGCCAATCGTGGGGGACTAGCGGGACTTACGAGCAGTACTTC.

The V and J genes are TRBV27 and TRBJ1-4; 9 bases align to TRBD1. After removal of 5 bases from V and 5 bases from J, the junction contained 6 bases not matched to a gene. Germline V lookup: CDR1 MNHEY, CDR2 SMNVEV (reference sequence). This CDR3 has 15 amino acids. The CDR3 DNA reads TGTGCCAGCAGTCCGCGGGACAGGGTGAATGAAAAACTGTTTTTT. It codes for CASSPRDRVNEKLFF.

In the case of this clone: One end of the junction varies from germline; a read error may be responsible. The chain has TRBV19 and TRBJ2-3, with 7 bases matching TRBD1. The germline V gene encodes CDR1 LNHDA and CDR2 SQIVND (reference sequence). The CDR3 is made up of 13 amino acids. DNA of the CDR3: TGTGCCAGTAGGTCGTCCCGGACAGGTACGCAGTATTTT. Translated, it gives CASRSSRTGTQYF.

CDR3 DNA sequence: TGTGCCAGCAGCCAACTAGCGGGAGGGCACAATGAGCAGTTCTTC. This translates into CASSQLAGGHNEQFF. The gene calls are TRBV27 and TRBJ2-1; 13 bases are shared with TRBD2. Germline-derived CDR1 and CDR2 are MNHEY and SMNVEV (reference sequence). V was clipped by 6 bases and J by 5 bases; unmatched bases: 4. The CDR3 has 15 residues.

The J gene is TRBJ2-3, the V gene TRBV7-9; TRBD2 aligns across 8 bases. This CDR3 has 16 amino acids. Germline loops: CDR1 SEHNR, CDR2 FQNEAQ (reference sequence). The V segment lost 5 bases and the J segment 1 base; nucleotides outside the gene matches: 8. Here the CDR3 DNA reads TGTGCCAGCAGCCTGCCGGGACTAGTCCGCACAGATACGCAGTATTTT. Protein: CASSLPGLVRTDTQYF.

The rearrangement links TRBV11-2 to TRBJ2-7; no clear D gene. V was pared by 0 bases and J by 0 bases, with 9 bases between. This CDR3 has 15 amino acids. CDR1 SGHAT and CDR2 FQNNGV come from the germline V gene. CDR3 sequence: CASSLDSPASYEQYF. In DNA form, the CDR3 reads TGTGCCAGCAGCTTAGACAGTCCCGCCTCCTACGAGCAGTACTTC.

The chain links TRBV11-2 to TRBJ1-3; no clear D gene. CDR1 and CDR2 from the germline V gene are SGHAT and FQNNGV. The CDR3 is 18 amino acids. The ends were cut back, 2 bases at V and 7 bases at J, with 24 bases in the middle. The CDR3 reads CASSLRPVGGLEENTIYF. DNA of the CDR3: TGTGCCAGCAGCTTACGCCCGGTCGGCGGCCTGGAGGAGAACACCATATATTTT. The complete variable domain, with remaining parts taken from reference TRBV11-2 and TRBJ1-3, reads EAGVAQSPRYKIIEKRQSVAFWCNPISGHATLYWYQQILGQGPKLLIQFQNNGVVDDSQLPKDRFSAERLKGVDSTLKIQPAKLEDSAVYLCASSLRPVGGLEENTIYFGEGSWLTVV.

CDR3 residues: CASSLRQAYGYTF. Here the CDR3 DNA reads TGTGCCAGCAGCCTGAGACAGGCCTATGGCTACACCTTC. The chain employs TRBV6-1 and TRBJ1-2; possible D gene TRBD1, 6 bases. Looked up from germline, CDR1 is MNHNS and CDR2 is SASEGT. Trimming shortened V by 6 bases and J by 4 bases, and 12 bases separated the two germline ends. The CDR3 has 13 residues.

V and J are TRBV5-8 and TRBJ2-2; 9 bases match TRBD1. V dropped 0 bases and J dropped 2; count of bases not matched to a gene: 2. The CDR3 spans 16 residues. Germline V gene sequence: CDR1 SGHTS, CDR2 YDEGEE. In nucleotides, the CDR3 is TGTGCCAGCAGCTTGGGGGACAGGGTCAACACCGGGGAGCTGTTTTTT. Translation gives CASSLGDRVNTGELFF.

This clone was picked up a small number of times. This chain links TRBV5-1 with TRBJ2-7, with a tentative D call TRBD2 (5 bases). The CDR3 has 13 amino acids. V was cut by 4 bases and J by 0 bases, with 8 bases left in between. CDR1 is SGHRS, CDR2 YFSETQ, per germline. The CDR3 reads CASSSGSSYEQYF. DNA of the CDR3: TGCGCCAGCAGCAGTGGGAGCTCCTACGAGCAGTACTTC.

The chain is built from TRBV4-3 and TRBJ2-7; 11 nucleotides align to TRBD2. Germline V gene sequence: CDR1 LGHNA, CDR2 YSLEER. The junction had 14 bases not matched to a gene; V was cut back by 3 bases and J by 4 bases. CDR3 length equals 18 residues. CDR3 DNA sequence: TGCGCCAGCAGCCAGGTTTCTCCTCCCGGGACTAGCGGATACGAGCAGTACTTC. Protein sequence: CASSQVSPPGTSGYEQYF.

This clone came up a few times. The V gene is TRBV5-4, the J gene TRBJ1-5; 8 bases line up with TRBD1. This CDR3 has 14 residues. Germline V gene data show CDR1 as SGHNT and CDR2 as YYREEE (reference sequence). The trim removed 4 bases at V and 6 bases at J, leaving 6 bases unmatched. DNA for the CDR3: TGTGCCAGCAGCATTGGACAGGGAGGTCAGCCCCAGCATTTT. Translation: CASSIGQGGQPQHF.

This chain joins TRBV6-4 and TRBJ1-1; 7 bases map to TRBD1. The junction had 3 bases not matched to a gene; V was cut back by 8 bases and J by 0 bases. In germline, CDR1 is MRHNA, CDR2 SNTAGT. The CDR3 has 13 residues. The CDR3 DNA sequence: TGTGCCAGCCCAGACAGGGTGAACACTGAAGCTTTCTTT. This encodes CASPDRVNTEAFF.

This clone occurred a few times. V gene TRBV19 combines with J gene TRBJ1-4; D is ambiguous. Trimming cost V 5 bases and J 5 bases, with 15 bases left between them. Germline loops: CDR1 LNHDA, CDR2 SQIVND (reference sequence). The CDR3 contains 15 residues. The CDR3 nucleotides read TGTGCCAGTAGTGGTACGAGGTGCGAGAATGAAAAACTGTTTTTT. Protein sequence: CASSGTRCENEKLFF.

The J gene is TRBJ2-5, the V gene TRBV18; D is perhaps TRBD2 (5 bases). Germline loops: CDR1 KGHSH, CDR2 LQKENI. Trimming took off 0 bases at V and 2 bases at J, with 7 bases between the two ends. There are 14 residues in the CDR3. The CDR3 DNA sequence: TGTGCCAGCTCACCACCGAGGGCACAAGAGACCCAGTACTTC. Translation: CASSPPRAQETQYF.

The chain couples TRBV30 to TRBJ2-2; the D gene is possibly TRBD2 (5 bases). Between the trimmed V and J ends, which lost 2 bases and 2 bases, there was a span of 9 bases. The CDR3 has 14 amino acids. CDR1 and CDR2 from the germline V gene are GTSNPN and SVGIG (reference sequence). In nucleotides, the CDR3 is TGTGCCTGGAGTAGCGGAAGAAACACCGGGGAGCTGTTTTTT. Translating it yields CAWSSGRNTGELFF.

This chain's CDR3 is CASSPTGGPCGELFF. For the CDR3, the DNA is TGTGCCAGCTCACCTACGGGAGGGCCTTGCGGGGAGCTGTTTTTT. The gene calls are TRBV18 and TRBJ2-2, with 8 bases lining up with TRBD2. This CDR3 has 15 amino acids. Unmatched junction bases numbered 7, after V lost 3 bases and J lost 7 bases. CDR1 is KGHSH, CDR2 LQKENI, per germline.

This clone came up a few times. The J gene is TRBJ1-1, the V gene TRBV28; D not resolved. This CDR3 spans 13 amino acids. Germline V gives CDR1 MDHEN, CDR2 SYDVKM. V lost 4 bases and J lost 2, with 8 bases in between. CDR3 residues: CASSYRCNTEAFF. In nucleotides, the CDR3 is TGTGCCAGCAGTTATCGGTGCAACACTGAAGCTTTCTTT.

The V call is TRBV5-1, the J call TRBJ2-5, with 8 nucleotides matching TRBD1. The DNA end lines up better with TRBJ2-7; the J call may be wrong. CDR1 is SGHRS and CDR2 is YFSETQ in the germline V gene. The CDR3 is 14 residues long. This CDR3 reads CASSLRDRLYEQYF. CDR3 DNA sequence: TGCGCCAGCAGCTTGCGGGACAGGCTCTACGAGCAGTACTTC.

The gene calls are TRBV19 and TRBJ2-7; 9 bases match TRBD2. The CDR3 has 16 amino acids. The ends lost 4 bases at V and 2 bases at J; junction bases unmatched: 9. The V gene's germline CDR1 is LNHDA and CDR2 SQIVND (reference sequence). The CDR3, as DNA: TGTGCCAGTAGTACCCACACTAGCGGGCCCCCCTACGAGCAGTACTTC. Encoded protein: CASSTHTSGPPYEQYF.

This chain joins TRBV6-4 and TRBJ2-1; TRBD1 agrees at 7 bases. The trim removed 5 bases at V and 9 bases at J, leaving 16 bases unmatched. The CDR3 has 16 amino acids. The germline V gene encodes CDR1 MRHNA and CDR2 SNTAGT. Written as DNA, the CDR3 is TGTGCCAGCAGTACTCGACAGGGTGCCCCGGCGGGTGAGCAGTTCTTC. Protein: CASSTRQGAPAGEQFF.

V gene TRBV6-5 combines with J gene TRBJ2-1, with 11 bases aligning to TRBD2. V was pared by 6 bases and J by 2 bases, with 3 bases of the junction left unmatched. The CDR3 is 15 residues long. Germline V gene sequence: CDR1 MNHEY, CDR2 SVGAGI. The CDR3 reads CASSYSGRAYNEQFF. Written as DNA, the CDR3 is TGTGCCAGCAGCTATAGCGGGAGGGCCTACAATGAGCAGTTCTTC.

This clone occurred once. The chain links TRBV7-2 to TRBJ1-5; D ambiguous. CDR3 length: 19 residues. The V gene lost 1 base and the J gene lost 0 bases, with 19 bases spanning the gap. CDR1 SGHTA and CDR2 FQGNSA come from the germline V gene. In DNA form, the CDR3 reads TGTGCCAGCAGCTTAGTGGAGGGTGGAGAAATAAGTAGCAATCAGCCCCAGCATTTT. This gives the protein CASSLVEGGEISSNQPQHF.